This passage covers 14 T cell receptor beta chains from one sample sequenced in a study of T cells in Graves' hyperthyroidism and ophthalmopathy. The investigators amplified TCR beta CDR3 regions from RNA transcripts. During a first-round RT-PCR of the TCR CDR3, the HTBI primer set was used. TCRdb independently ran MiXCR on the multiplex PCR reads; one entry per CDR3 protein. The sample lists about 560,000 distinct CDR3 sequences; 40% to 55% were seen once. What was sequenced was peripheral blood or thyroid tissue (not recorded which). The receptors stem from a woman aged 18-30 years with Graves' hyperthyroidism.

This chain links TRBV2 with TRBJ1-5, with no clear D. The CDR3 loop spans 14 amino acids. Trimming pared 6 bases from V and 1 base from J, leaving 10 bases between. Germline V CDR1 and CDR2: SNHLY, FYNNEI. CDR3 in DNA: TGTGCCAGCAGCCTGATACAAAGCAATCAGCCCCAGCATTTT. Translated, it gives CASSLIQSNQPQHF.

The rearrangement links TRBV29-1 to TRBJ2-5; TRBD2 matches 13 bases. CDR3 size: 17 residues. CDR1 and CDR2 (germline): SQVTM, ANQGSEA. V shed 3 bases and J 0 bases; nucleotides not matched to a gene: 7. CDR3 amino acids: CSVDGLAGVGYQETQYF. The CDR3 bases are TGCAGCGTTGACGGACTAGCGGGAGTAGGGTACCAAGAGACCCAGTACTTC.

To note about this clonotype: Germline and junction disagree at one end, which may indicate a read error. The V gene is TRBV11-2, the J gene TRBJ2-2; weak D call: TRBD2 (5 bases). The CDR3 loop spans 14 amino acids. Per the germline V gene, CDR1 is SGHAT and CDR2 is FQNNGV. The CDR3: CASSLDPGTGELFF. The CDR3 DNA reads as TGCGCCAGCAGCTTGGATCCGGGGACCGGGGAGCTGTTTTTT.

The chain recombines TRBV10-3 with TRBJ2-2; TRBD1 aligns across 7 bases. Germline loops: CDR1 ENHRY, CDR2 SYGVKD. The CDR3 contains 13 residues. V lost 8 bases, J lost 6 bases, and 6 bases stayed unmatched. Written as DNA, the CDR3 is TGTGCCATCGGTACAGGGGTCGCCGGGGAGCTGTTTTTT. Protein product: CAIGTGVAGELFF.

This clonotype was recorded once. The chain carries TRBV11-1 and TRBJ2-6; 7 bases are shared with TRBD2. The CDR3 extends over 16 amino acids. The germline V gene encodes CDR1 SGHAT and CDR2 FQDESV (reference sequence). Germline trimming cut 0 bases from V and 1 base from J; bases unmatched to any gene: 0. In nucleotides, the CDR3 is TGTGCCAGCAGCTTAGCCGGGAGGTCTGGGGCCAACGTCCTGACTTTC. This gives the protein CASSLAGRSGANVLTF.

As regards this clonotype: This may come from a read error, since a much larger clone is one base off. J is TRBJ1-2 and V is TRBV7-8; D remains unclear. Germline loops: CDR1 SGHVS, CDR2 FQNEAQ. This CDR3 comprises 14 residues. This CDR3 reads CAGSLDGSNYGYTF. The CDR3 coding sequence is TGTGCCGGCAGCTTAGACGGATCTAACTATGGCTACACCTTC.

The chain employs TRBV7-8 and TRBJ1-1, with D possibly being TRBD1 (6 bases). Trimming took 5 bases from V and 2 from J, leaving 12 bases between them. Germline V gene data show CDR1 as SGHVS and CDR2 as FQNEAQ. This CDR3 has 14 residues. The CDR3 loop is CASSAQGSNTEAFF. DNA of the CDR3: TGTGCCAGCAGCGCACAGGGAAGCAACACTGAAGCTTTCTTT.

This clonotype was found a few times. This sequence joins TRBV5-1 and TRBJ1-6; unclear D gene. Germline V lookup: CDR1 SGHRS, CDR2 YFSETQ. This CDR3 has 14 residues. V was cut by 7 bases and J by 0 bases, with 8 bases left in between. The CDR3, as DNA: TGCGCCAGCGGGTACGGCTCCTATAATTCACCCCTCCACTTT. It translates to CASGYGSYNSPLHF.

The sample holds a few counts of this clonotype. The V call is TRBV7-9, the J call TRBJ2-7; 15 bases are shared with TRBD2. CDR1 and CDR2 (germline): SEHNR, FQNEAQ (reference sequence). The CDR3 totals 19 residues. V was pared by 5 bases and J by 0 bases, with 11 bases of the junction left unmatched. The DNA of the CDR3 is TGTGCCAGCAGCCACACATGGACTAGCGGGAGGGCCGGCTCCTACGAGCAGTACTTC. Translating gives CASSHTWTSGRAGSYEQYF. Variable domain in full (rest from reference TRBV7-9 and TRBJ2-7): DTGVSQNPRHKITKRGQNVTFRCDPISEHNRLYWYRQTLGQGPEFLTYFQNEAQLEKSRLLSDRFSAERPKGSFSTLEIQRTEQGDSAMYLCASSHTWTSGRAGSYEQYFGPGTRLTVT.

About this clonotype itself: A clone one base away is much larger, so this may be a read error. The V call is TRBV15, the J call TRBJ2-5; TRBD1 is a possible D gene (5 bases). The CDR3 length is 15 residues. Germline values: CDR1 LNHNV, CDR2 YYDKDF (reference sequence). The CDR3 protein is CAASRDQGSQETQYF. CDR3 bases: TGTGCCGCCAGCAGAGATCAGGGCAGCCAAGAGACCCAGTACTTC.

This clonotype was picked up a small number of times. The chain couples TRBV11-2 to TRBJ1-1, with D uncertain. Per germline, CDR1 SGHAT and CDR2 FQNNGV. The CDR3 spans 14 residues. The V end was cut by 2 bases, the J end by 0 bases, with 7 bases between. The CDR3 DNA reads as TGTGCCAGCAGCTTAAGTCCGCTGAACACTGAAGCTTTCTTT. This encodes CASSLSPLNTEAFF. Full variable domain (rest looked up from reference TRBV11-2 and TRBJ1-1): EAGVAQSPRYKIIEKRQSVAFWCNPISGHATLYWYQQILGQGPKLLIQFQNNGVVDDSQLPKDRFSAERLKGVDSTLKIQPAKLEDSAVYLCASSLSPLNTEAFFGQGTRLTVV.

This chain connects TRBV7-9 to TRBJ2-7; D might be TRBD2 (5 bases). The CDR3 sequence is 16 residues long. V was trimmed by 5 bases and J by 1 base, leaving 18 bases between them. Germline V lookup: CDR1 SEHNR, CDR2 FQNEAQ (reference sequence). CDR3 amino acids: CASSQDLESGSYEQYF. The CDR3 DNA is TGTGCCAGCAGCCAAGATCTGGAGTCGGGATCCTACGAGCAGTACTTC.

This clonotype has just a few counts. A single base separates this from a much larger clone, so it may be a read error. The chain combines TRBV12-3 or TRBV12-4 with TRBJ2-5, with D unclear. Trimming removed 6 bases from V and 3 bases from J, with 5 bases in between. The CDR3 has 11 amino acids. Here the CDR3 DNA reads TGTGCCAGCAGGTTCAAAGAGACCCAGTACTTC. This sequence encodes CASRFKETQYF.

Notes on this clonotype: A read error is possible here, since a much larger clone lies one base away. This chain connects TRBV9 to TRBJ2-2; the D is unclear. Germline V gene sequence: CDR1 SGDLS, CDR2 YYNGEE. Trimming removed 5 bases from V and 1 base from J, with 6 bases in between. This CDR3 is built from 13 residues. The CDR3 sequence: CASSGQNTGELFF. The CDR3 DNA reads as TGTGCCAGCAGTGGCCAGAACACCGGGGAGCTGTTTTTT. Combining the CDR3 with reference TRBV9 and TRBJ2-2 gives the whole variable domain DSGVTQTPKHLITATGQRVTLRCSPRSGDLSVYWYQQSLDQGLQFLIQYYNGEERAKGNILERFSAQQFPDLHSELNLSSLELGDSALYFCASSGQNTGELFFGEGSRLTVL.